The clone carrying this TCR beta chain was counted only a few times. Its antigen is unidentified. This record belongs to a study of cytomegalovirus exposure and HLA in healthy donors. Both 60 Vbeta primers and 13 Jbeta primers went into the PCR. Sequencing was performed with immunoSEQ multiplex PCR; in TCRdb, only in-frame clones are kept and a portion is missing. In the table there are over 150,000 clones, over 75% of which are singletons. CDR1 and CDR2 (germline): SGHDT, YYEEEE. There are 16 residues in the CDR3. V lost 1 base and J lost 3, with 14 bases in between. The study's findings and limits: In a later analysis, an Asian-associated ancestry cluster reportedly showed fewer N-insertions than the 666-donor mean.

This chain joins TRBV5-6 and TRBJ2-1; tentatively, D is TRBD2 (5 bases). The sample was PBMCs. The TCR comes from a male donor in good health and CMV-seronegative. The CDR3 DNA follows: TGTGCCAGCAGCTTGAGCATTGGACTTTACTACAATGAGCAGTTCTTC. Its translation: CASSLSIGLYYNEQFF.